The following is a T cell receptor (beta chain) sequence with its context. This specimen belongs to a study of blood T cell repertoires in COVID-19. The data were produced by immunoSEQ multiplex PCR, yet TCRdb's version contains in-frame clones alone and is incomplete. The sample holds about 240,000 clones, roughly nine tenths seen once. Germline V gene sequence: CDR1 SGHKS, CDR2 YYEKEE (reference sequence). The CDR3 length is 15 residues. V was pared by 4 bases and J by 4 bases, with 5 bases of the junction left unmatched. The J gene is TRBJ1-5, the V gene TRBV5-5; 10 bases fit TRBD1. The clonotype was recovered from a woman in her forties or fifties with COVID-19, enrolled during active disease. Sequenced sample: peripheral blood. This CDR3 is CASSMDRGGNQPQHF. CDR3 nucleotide sequence: TGTGCCAGCAGCATGGACAGGGGGGGAAATCAGCCCCAGCATTTT.